This T cell receptor (beta chain) originates from a study of blood T cell repertoires in COVID-19 (dated by TCRdb to about 2020). For the study in its entirety: Samples covering the acute and convalescent phases of COVID-19 were provided by collaborators in the United States, Italy and Spain. The samples were drawn from two sources: the first 160 participants of the ongoing ImmuneRACE study, and 1,254 subjects contributed by 6 global collaborators. Subjects who had been exposed to COVID-19, were actively infected with it, or had recovered from it provided the deeply sampled blood TCRbeta repertoires that made up the dataset. The repertoires were released in a freely available public database intended as a resource for research on the immune response to SARS-CoV-2. The material from the prospective study consisted of cDNA or gDNA derived from T cells, B-cell-depleted T cells, or PBMCs. Sample metadata almost always included a de-identified subject ID, COVID-19 status, age in years and sex. Where available, HLA class I and class II types were taken from metadata supplied by the sample provider and were not determined by assay-based typing.

Note on this clone: This receptor's antigen is unknown. Base qualities are not recorded, but no much larger clone differs from it by a single base.

TCRbeta CDR3 regions were amplified from genomic DNA using the immunoSEQ Assay, a bias-controlled multiplex PCR. Regarding the original processing steps: Within the assay, amplification of reference gene primers was used to estimate how many nucleated cells each sample contained. Sequence reads were collapsed and filtered to measure the absolute abundance of every unique TCRbeta CDR3 rearrangement. For each sample, productive Simpson clonality was calculated as the square root of Simpson's diversity index across productive rearrangements. As stored in TCRdb, this immuneACCESS dataset retains in-frame rearrangements with V and J assigned. A fraction of the clones does not appear; measured against another copy, unresolved V genes explain less than half of the discrepancy, and the remainder lacks a known reason. The DNA was the basis for D and trimming; V, J and clone size are from that table. For this sample there are 150,000 to 200,000 clones; about three quarters appear just once. The ten largest clonotypes hold roughly 7.5% of the sample.

Whole blood was collected in K2EDTA tubes by collaborating institutions according to the institutions' own protocols. For TCRbeta analysis, collaborators shipped samples as frozen whole blood, isolated PBMCs, or DNA extracted from either of those sample types. The CDR3, from cysteine to phenylalanine, totals 17 residues. Kept here is only the CDR3 DNA, which spans 51 bases and is read in frame from base 1. V is pared back by 0 bases and J by 0 bases, with 12 bases lying between the germline termini. Taken from the germline V gene, the CDR1 and CDR2 loops are MNHNS and SASEGT. The full study reports these points: The quantity of clinical and demographic metadata differed by source and by participant and was supplied without curation.

The rearrangement joined TRBV6-1 to TRBJ1-5; a tentative D call is TRBD1 (5 bases match). This receptor was identified in a man aged 55 to 70 with acute or convalescent COVID-19. The specimen sequenced was peripheral blood. Here is the DNA: TGTGCCAGCAGTGAAGCGGGGGGAGGGACTAGCAATCAGCCCCAGCATTTT. This gives the protein CASSEAGGGTSNQPQHF.